The entry that follows covers one T cell receptor (beta chain) sequence. Its antigen is still unknown. TCRdb's table, derived via immunoSEQ multiplex PCR, lists solely in-frame clones and lacks some. The table has some 150,000 clones, 90% seen once; the top ten hold 1.5%. The V gene's germline CDR1 is SEHNR and CDR2 FQNEAQ (reference sequence). CDR3 length: 14 residues. V lost 5 bases, J lost 5 bases, and 15 bases lay in between. It was second doses at about 4 or about 12 weeks that were pooled. The data were taken from a study of T cell responses to AZD1222 COVID-19 vaccine. General observations from the study: Clonal diversity was possibly underestimated; the donors were predominantly white British and more often female.

This specimen was peripheral blood, taken 28 days after the second AZD1222 dose. The genes are TRBV7-9 and TRBJ1-1, with a possible D match to TRBD1 (5 bases). The source is an adult who received the AZD1222 COVID-19 vaccine. The CDR3 nucleotides read TGTGCCAGCAGCCAGGGCGGGGTGAGGACTGAAGCTTTCTTT. Translated, it gives CASSQGGVRTEAFF. Full variable domain (remainder filled in from reference TRBV7-9 and TRBJ1-1): DTGVSQNPRHKITKRGQNVTFRCDPISEHNRLYWYRQTLGQGPEFLTYFQNEAQLEKSRLLSDRFSAERPKGSFSTLEIQRTEQGDSAMYLCASSQGGVRTEAFFGQGTRLTVV.